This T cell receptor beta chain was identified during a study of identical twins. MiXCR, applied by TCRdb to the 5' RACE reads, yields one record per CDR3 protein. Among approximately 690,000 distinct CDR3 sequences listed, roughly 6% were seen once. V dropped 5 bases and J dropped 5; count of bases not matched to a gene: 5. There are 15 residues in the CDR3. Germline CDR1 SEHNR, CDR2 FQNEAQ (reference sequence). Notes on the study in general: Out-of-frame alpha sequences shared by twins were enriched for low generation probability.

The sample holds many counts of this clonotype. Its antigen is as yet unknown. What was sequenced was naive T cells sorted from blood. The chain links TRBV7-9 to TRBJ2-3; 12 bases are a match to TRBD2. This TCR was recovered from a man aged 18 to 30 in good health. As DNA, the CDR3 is TGTGCCAGCAGCCGTGGACTAGCGGGAATAGATACGCAGTATTTT. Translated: CASSRGLAGIDTQYF.